This TCR beta chain was profiled in a study of cytomegalovirus exposure and HLA in healthy donors. At the level of the study: Findings of an earlier analysis included over 95 million unique TCR beta sequences from some 200 million T cells.

V was shortened by 6 bases and J by 0 bases, with 12 bases between the two germline ends. The CDR3 has 15 amino acids. Germline lookup yields CDR1 SNHLY and CDR2 FYNNEI. As regards this clone: What it recognizes is unknown.

Researchers ran the PCR with 60 Vbeta and 13 Jbeta primers. Produced via immunoSEQ multiplex PCR; TCRdb's table is partial and in-frame only. The sample consists of roughly 120,000 clones, roughly 15% of them appearing once. Notes on the study in general: Associated with cytomegalovirus, according to the listing, were 150 to 200 TCR beta chains. A previous analysis found most TCR beta V segments productive roughly 90% or roughly 30% of the time.

V is TRBV2 and J is TRBJ1-5; D call uncertain. Specimen: PBMCs. The origin of this receptor is a woman between 18 and 29 years old in good health and CMV-seronegative. The CDR3 DNA reads as TGTGCCAGCAGACCAGGACTTTCTAGCAATCAGCCCCAGCATTTT. Protein: CASRPGLSSNQPQHF.